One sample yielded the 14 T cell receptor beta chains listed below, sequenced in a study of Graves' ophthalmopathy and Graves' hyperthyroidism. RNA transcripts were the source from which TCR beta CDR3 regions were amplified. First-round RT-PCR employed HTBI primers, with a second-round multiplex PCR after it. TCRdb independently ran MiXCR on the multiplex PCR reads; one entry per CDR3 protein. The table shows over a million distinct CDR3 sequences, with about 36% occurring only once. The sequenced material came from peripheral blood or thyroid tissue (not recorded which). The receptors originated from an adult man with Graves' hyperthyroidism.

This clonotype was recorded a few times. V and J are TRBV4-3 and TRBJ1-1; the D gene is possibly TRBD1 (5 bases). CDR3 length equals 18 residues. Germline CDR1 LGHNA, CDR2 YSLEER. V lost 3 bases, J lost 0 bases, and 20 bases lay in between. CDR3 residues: CASSQAVRGTLMNTEAFF. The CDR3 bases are TGCGCCAGCAGCCAGGCCGTGCGGGGGACGCTAATGAACACTGAAGCTTTCTTT.

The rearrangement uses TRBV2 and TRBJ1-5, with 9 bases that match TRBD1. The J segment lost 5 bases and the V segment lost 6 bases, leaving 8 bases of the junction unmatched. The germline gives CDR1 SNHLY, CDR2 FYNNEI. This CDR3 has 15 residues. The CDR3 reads CASSGDRATHQPQHF. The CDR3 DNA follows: TGTGCCAGCAGCGGGGACAGGGCAACTCATCAGCCCCAGCATTTT. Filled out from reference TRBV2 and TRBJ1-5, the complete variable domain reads EPEVTQTPSHQVTQMGQEVILRCVPISNHLYFYWYRQILGQKVEFLVSFYNNEISEKSEIFDDQFSVERPDGSNFTLKIRSTKLEDSAMYFCASSGDRATHQPQHFGDGTRLSIL.

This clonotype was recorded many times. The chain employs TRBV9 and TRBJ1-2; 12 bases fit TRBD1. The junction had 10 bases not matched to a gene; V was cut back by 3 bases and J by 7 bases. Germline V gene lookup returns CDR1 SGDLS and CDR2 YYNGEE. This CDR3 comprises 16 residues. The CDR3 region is CASSAGTGGPGVGYTF. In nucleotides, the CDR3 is TGTGCCAGCAGCGCAGGGACAGGGGGCCCTGGGGTTGGCTACACCTTC.

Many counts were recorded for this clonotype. CDR3 in DNA: TGTGCCACCAGCAGCGAGTCCTCGGCAGGGAAAGCTGGGGAGCTGTTTTTT. It specifies CATSSESSAGKAGELFF. The chain joins TRBV15 to TRBJ2-2, with D maybe TRBD1 (5 bases). V was cut by 3 bases and J by 8 bases, with 22 bases left in between. CDR1 is LNHNV and CDR2 is YYDKDF in the germline V gene (reference sequence). The CDR3 totals 17 residues.

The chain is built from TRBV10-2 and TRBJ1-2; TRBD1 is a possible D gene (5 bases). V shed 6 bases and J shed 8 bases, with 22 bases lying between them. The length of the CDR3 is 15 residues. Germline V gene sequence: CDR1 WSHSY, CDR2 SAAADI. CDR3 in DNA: TGCGCCAGCAGCCAAGATTTGGGGGGAGTCGGGGGCTACACCTTC. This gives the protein CASSQDLGGVGGYTF.

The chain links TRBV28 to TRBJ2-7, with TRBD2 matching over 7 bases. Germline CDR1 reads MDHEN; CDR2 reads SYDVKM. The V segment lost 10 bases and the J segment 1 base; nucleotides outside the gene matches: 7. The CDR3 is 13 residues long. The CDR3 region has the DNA TGTGCCACGACATCGGGACTATCCTACGAGCAGTACTTC. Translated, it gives CATTSGLSYEQYF.

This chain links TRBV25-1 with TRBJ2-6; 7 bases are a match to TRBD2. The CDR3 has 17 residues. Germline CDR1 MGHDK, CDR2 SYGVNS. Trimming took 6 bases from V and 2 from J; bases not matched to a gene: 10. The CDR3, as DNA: TGTGCCAGCAGCGTTGGGATCCGGGAGGCTGGGGCCAACGTCCTGACTTTC. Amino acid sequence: CASSVGIREAGANVLTF.

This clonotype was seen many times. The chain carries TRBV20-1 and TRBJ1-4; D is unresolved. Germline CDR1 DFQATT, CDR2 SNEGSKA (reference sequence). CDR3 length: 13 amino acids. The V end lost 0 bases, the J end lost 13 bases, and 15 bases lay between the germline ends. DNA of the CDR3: TGCAGTGCTAGAGATCGATTTCTAGGCAGACTGTTTTTT. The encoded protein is CSARDRFLGRLFF.

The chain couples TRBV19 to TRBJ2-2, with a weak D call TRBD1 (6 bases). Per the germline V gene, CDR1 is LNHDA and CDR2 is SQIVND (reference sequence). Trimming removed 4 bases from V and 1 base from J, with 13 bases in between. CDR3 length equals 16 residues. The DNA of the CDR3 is TGTGCCAGTAGTACCTACACAGGGAAGAACACCGGGGAGCTGTTTTTT. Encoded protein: CASSTYTGKNTGELFF.

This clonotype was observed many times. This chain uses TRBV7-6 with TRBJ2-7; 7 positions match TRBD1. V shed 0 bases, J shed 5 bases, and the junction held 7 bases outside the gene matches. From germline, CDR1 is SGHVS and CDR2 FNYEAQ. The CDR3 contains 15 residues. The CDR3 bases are TGTGCCAGCAGCTTAGCAGGGACAGAGAGCCACGAGCAGTACTTC. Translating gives CASSLAGTESHEQYF.

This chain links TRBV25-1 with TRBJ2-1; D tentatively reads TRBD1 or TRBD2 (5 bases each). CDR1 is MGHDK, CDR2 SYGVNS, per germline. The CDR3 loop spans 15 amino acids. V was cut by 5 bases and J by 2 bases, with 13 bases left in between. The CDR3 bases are TGTGCCAGCAGTACGTACAGGAGGCCCTACAATGAGCAGTTCTTC. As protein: CASSTYRRPYNEQFF.

The CDR3: CASSLGPLAGGTVEQYF. The CDR3 coding sequence is TGCGCCAGCAGCTTGGGCCCCCTAGCGGGGGGGACTGTCGAGCAGTACTTC. This chain links TRBV5-1 with TRBJ2-7, with 12 bases that match TRBD2. The V gene end was trimmed by 0 bases and the J gene end by 6 bases; junction bases not matched to a gene: 10. This CDR3 spans 17 amino acids. Germline V gene lookup returns CDR1 SGHRS and CDR2 YFSETQ.

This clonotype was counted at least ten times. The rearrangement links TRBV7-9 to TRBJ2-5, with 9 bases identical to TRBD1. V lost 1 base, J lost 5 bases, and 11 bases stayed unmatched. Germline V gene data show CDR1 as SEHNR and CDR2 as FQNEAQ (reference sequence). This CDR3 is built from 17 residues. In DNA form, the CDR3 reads TGTGCCAGCAGCTTAGATGGGACAGGGATAAGTCACGAGACCCAGTACTTC. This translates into CASSLDGTGISHETQYF.

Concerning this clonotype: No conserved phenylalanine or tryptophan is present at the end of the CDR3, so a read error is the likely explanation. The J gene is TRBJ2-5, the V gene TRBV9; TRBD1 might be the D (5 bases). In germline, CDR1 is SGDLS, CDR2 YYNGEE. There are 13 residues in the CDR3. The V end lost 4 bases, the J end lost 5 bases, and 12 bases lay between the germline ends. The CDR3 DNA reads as TGTGCCAGCAGCTCAGGGATTCGGGAGACCCAGTACCCC. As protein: CASSSGIRETQYP.